This T cell receptor beta chain derives from a study of T-cell memory formation after mild COVID-19. Study in general: The TCR clusters were mostly specific to one donor. General study points: CD4+ contracting clones lay mainly in CM and EM, CD8+ ones in EMRA. Detection of some responders pre-infection suggested pre-existing cross-reactive memory T cells participated.

With respect to this clonotype: What it recognizes is unknown.

The germline CDR1 and CDR2 sequences are MNHEY and SVGAGI. The CDR3 is 13 residues long. V lost 6 bases and J 1 base, leaving 10 bases between the germline ends. From 5'RACE with constant-segment primers came TCR alpha and TCR beta cDNA libraries that carried sample barcodes and UMIs. TCRdb used MiXCR to reprocess the 5' RACE reads, holding one entry per CDR3 protein. The table has around 150,000 distinct CDR3 sequences, about 14% seen once. Sequenced sample: PBMCs or a T cell subset sorted from them (not recorded which). V gene TRBV6-5 combines with J gene TRBJ2-7, with no clear D. The sequence was collected from an adult woman who had mild COVID-19 (a few samples of this study predate the infection). Cell type and time point are not known. CDR3 bases: TGTGCCAGCAGCTACCACAATTCCTACGAGCAGTACTTC. It codes for CASSYHNSYEQYF.